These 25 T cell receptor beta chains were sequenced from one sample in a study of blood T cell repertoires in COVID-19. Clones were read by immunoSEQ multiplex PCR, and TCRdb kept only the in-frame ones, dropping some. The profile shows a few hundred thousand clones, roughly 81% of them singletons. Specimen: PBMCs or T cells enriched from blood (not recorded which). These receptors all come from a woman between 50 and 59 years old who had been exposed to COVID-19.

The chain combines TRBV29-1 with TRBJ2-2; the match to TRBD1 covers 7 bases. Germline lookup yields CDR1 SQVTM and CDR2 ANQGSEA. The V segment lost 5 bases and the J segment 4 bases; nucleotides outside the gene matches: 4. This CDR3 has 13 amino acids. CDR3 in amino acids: CSVPGQFTGELFF. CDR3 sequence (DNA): TGCAGCGTTCCGGGACAGTTCACCGGGGAGCTGTTTTTT.

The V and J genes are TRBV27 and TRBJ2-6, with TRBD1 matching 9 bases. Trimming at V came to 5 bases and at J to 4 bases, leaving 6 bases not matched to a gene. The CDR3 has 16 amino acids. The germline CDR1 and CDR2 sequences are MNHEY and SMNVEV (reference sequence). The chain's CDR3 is CASSPGTGQGANVLTF. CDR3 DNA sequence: TGTGCCAGCAGTCCAGGGACAGGGCAAGGGGCCAACGTCCTGACTTTC.

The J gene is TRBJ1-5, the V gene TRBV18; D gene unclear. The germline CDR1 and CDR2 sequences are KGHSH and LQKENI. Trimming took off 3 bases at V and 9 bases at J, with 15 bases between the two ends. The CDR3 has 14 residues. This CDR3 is CASSPEGGRLPQHF. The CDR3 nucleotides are TGTGCCAGCTCACCGGAGGGCGGGCGATTGCCCCAGCATTTT.

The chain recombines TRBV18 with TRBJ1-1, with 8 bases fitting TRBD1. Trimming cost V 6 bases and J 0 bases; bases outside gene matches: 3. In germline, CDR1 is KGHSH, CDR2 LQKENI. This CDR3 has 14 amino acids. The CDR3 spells CASSLDRVNTEAFF. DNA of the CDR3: TGTGCCAGCTCGCTGGACAGGGTGAACACTGAAGCTTTCTTT. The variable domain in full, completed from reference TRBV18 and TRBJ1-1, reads NAGVMQNPRHLVRRRGQEARLRCSPMKGHSHVYWYRQLPEEGLKFMVYLQKENIIDESGMPKERFSAEFPKEGPSILRIQQVVRGDSAAYFCASSLDRVNTEAFFGQGTRLTVV.

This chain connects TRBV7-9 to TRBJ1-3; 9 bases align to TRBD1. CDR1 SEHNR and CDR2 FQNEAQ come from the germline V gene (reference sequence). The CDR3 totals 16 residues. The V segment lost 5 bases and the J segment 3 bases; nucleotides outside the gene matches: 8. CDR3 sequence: CASSRRQGDVGNTIYF. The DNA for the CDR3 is TGTGCCAGCAGCCGCCGACAGGGGGATGTTGGAAACACCATATATTTT. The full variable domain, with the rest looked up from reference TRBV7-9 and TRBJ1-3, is DTGVSQNPRHKITKRGQNVTFRCDPISEHNRLYWYRQTLGQGPEFLTYFQNEAQLEKSRLLSDRFSAERPKGSFSTLEIQRTEQGDSAMYLCASSRRQGDVGNTIYFGEGSWLTVV.

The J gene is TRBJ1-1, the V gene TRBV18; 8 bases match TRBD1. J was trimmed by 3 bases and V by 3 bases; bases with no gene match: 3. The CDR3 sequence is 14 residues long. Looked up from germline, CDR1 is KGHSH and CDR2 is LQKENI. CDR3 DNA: TGTGCCAGCTCACCTGGACAGGGTTACACTGAAGCTTTCTTT. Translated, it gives CASSPGQGYTEAFF.

CDR3 nucleotide sequence: TGTGCCAGCAGCCGACTGACTAGCGTAGGCACAGATACGCAGTATTTT. This codes for CASSRLTSVGTDTQYF. The chain has TRBV13 and TRBJ2-3, with TRBD2 matching over 8 bases. Germline CDR1 is PRHDT and CDR2 is FYEKMQ (reference sequence). The trim removed 5 bases at V and 1 base at J, leaving 8 bases unmatched. CDR3 length equals 16 residues.

Here the CDR3 reads CASGFNGEAFF. The CDR3 DNA reads TGTGCTAGTGGTTTTAACGGGGAAGCTTTCTTT. The gene calls are TRBV12-5 and TRBJ1-1; D not certain. V lost 3 bases and J lost 8, with 7 bases in between. The germline CDR1 and CDR2 sequences are LGHNT and FRNRAP. CDR3 length: 11 residues.

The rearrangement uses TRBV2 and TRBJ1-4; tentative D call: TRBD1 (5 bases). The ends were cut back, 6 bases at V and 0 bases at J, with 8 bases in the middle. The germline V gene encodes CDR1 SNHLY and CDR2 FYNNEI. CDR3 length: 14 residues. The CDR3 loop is CASRGAATNEKLFF. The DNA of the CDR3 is TGTGCCAGCAGAGGGGCGGCAACTAATGAAAAACTGTTTTTT.

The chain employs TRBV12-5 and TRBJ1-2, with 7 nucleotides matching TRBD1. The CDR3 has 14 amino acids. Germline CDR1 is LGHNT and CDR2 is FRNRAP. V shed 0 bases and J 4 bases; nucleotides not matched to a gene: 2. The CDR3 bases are TGTGCTAGTGGTTTGGTAGGACAGGTCTATGGCTACACCTTC. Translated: CASGLVGQVYGYTF.

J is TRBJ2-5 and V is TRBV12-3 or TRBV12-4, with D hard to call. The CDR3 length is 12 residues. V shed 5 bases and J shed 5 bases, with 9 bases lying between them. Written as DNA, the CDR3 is TGTGCCAGCAGTGCGTCCGGGGAGACCCAGTACTTC. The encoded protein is CASSASGETQYF.

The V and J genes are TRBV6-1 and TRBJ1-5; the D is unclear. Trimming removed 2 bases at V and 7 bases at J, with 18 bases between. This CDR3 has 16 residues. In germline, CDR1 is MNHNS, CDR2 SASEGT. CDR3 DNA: TGTGCCAGCAGTGAAATTTGGTCGACCCTAGCCCAGCCCCAGCATTTT. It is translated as CASSEIWSTLAQPQHF.

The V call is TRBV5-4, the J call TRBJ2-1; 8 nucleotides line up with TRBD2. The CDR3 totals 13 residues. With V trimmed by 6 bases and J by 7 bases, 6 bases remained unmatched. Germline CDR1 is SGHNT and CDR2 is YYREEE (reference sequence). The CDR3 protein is CASKRGQENEQFF. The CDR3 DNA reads TGTGCCAGCAAGCGGGGGCAGGAGAATGAGCAGTTCTTC.

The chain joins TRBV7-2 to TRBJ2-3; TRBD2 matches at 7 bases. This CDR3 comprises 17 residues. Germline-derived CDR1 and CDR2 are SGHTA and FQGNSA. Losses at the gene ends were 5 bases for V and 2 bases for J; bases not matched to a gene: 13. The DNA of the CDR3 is TGTGCCAGCAGCGAACCGTTAGCGGGCGATCTCACAGATACGCAGTATTTT. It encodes CASSEPLAGDLTDTQYF.

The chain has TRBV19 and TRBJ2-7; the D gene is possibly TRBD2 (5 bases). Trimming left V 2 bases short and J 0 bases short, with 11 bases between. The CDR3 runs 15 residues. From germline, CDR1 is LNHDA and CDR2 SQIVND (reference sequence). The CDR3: CASSIRGPASYEQYF. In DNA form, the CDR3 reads TGTGCCAGTAGTATAAGAGGGCCGGCCTCCTACGAGCAGTACTTC.

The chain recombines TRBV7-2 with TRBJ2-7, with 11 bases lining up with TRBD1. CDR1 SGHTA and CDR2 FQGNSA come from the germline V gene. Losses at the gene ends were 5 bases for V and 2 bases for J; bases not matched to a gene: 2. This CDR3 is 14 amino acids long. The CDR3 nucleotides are TGTGCCAGCAGCGCGGGACAGGGGGCCTACGAGCAGTACTTC. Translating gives CASSAGQGAYEQYF.

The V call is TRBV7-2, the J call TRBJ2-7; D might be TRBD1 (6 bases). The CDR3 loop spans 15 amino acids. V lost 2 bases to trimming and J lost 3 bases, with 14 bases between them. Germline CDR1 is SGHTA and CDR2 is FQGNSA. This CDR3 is CASSLSHTGYYEQYF. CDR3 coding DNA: TGTGCCAGCAGCTTATCTCATACAGGGTACTACGAGCAGTACTTC. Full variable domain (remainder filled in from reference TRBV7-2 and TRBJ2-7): GAGVSQSPSNKVTEKGKDVELRCDPISGHTALYWYRQSLGQGLEFLIYFQGNSAPDKSGLPSDRFSAERTGGSVSTLTIQRTQQEDSAVYLCASSLSHTGYYEQYFGPGTRLTVT.

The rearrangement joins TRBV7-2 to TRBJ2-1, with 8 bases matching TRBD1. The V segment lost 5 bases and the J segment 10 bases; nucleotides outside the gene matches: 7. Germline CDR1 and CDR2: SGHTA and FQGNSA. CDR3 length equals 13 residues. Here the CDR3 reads CASSADRVGEQFF. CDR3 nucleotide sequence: TGTGCCAGCAGCGCGGACAGGGTTGGGGAGCAGTTCTTC. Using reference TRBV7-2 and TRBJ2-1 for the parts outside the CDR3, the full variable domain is GAGVSQSPSNKVTEKGKDVELRCDPISGHTALYWYRQSLGQGLEFLIYFQGNSAPDKSGLPSDRFSAERTGGSVSTLTIQRTQQEDSAVYLCASSADRVGEQFFGPGTRLTVL.

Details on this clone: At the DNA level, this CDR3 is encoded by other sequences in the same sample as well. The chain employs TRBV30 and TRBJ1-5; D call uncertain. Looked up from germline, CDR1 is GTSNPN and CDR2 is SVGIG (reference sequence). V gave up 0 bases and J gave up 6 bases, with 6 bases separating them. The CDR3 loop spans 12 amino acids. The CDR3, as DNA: TGTGCCTGGAGTGTCGGAGGTCAGCCCCAGCATTTT. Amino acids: CAWSVGGQPQHF.

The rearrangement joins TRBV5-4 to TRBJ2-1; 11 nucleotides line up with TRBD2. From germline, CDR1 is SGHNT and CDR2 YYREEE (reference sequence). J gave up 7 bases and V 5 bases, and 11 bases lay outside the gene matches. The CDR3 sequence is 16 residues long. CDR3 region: CASSPASGGLVNEQFF. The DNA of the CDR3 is TGTGCCAGCAGTCCTGCTAGCGGGGGGCTGGTGAATGAGCAGTTCTTC.

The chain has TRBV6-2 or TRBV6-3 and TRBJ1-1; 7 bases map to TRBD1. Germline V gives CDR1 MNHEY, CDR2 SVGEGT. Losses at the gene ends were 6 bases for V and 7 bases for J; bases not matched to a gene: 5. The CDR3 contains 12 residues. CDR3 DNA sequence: TGTGCCAGCAGGCCTACAGGGGTTGAAGCTTTCTTT. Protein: CASRPTGVEAFF.

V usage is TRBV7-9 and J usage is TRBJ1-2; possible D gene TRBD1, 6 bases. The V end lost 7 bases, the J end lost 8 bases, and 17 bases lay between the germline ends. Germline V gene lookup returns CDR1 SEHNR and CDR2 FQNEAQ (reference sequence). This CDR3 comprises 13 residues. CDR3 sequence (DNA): TGTGCCAGCAACCTAGGGGCAGGGGAAGGCTACACCTTC. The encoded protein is CASNLGAGEGYTF.

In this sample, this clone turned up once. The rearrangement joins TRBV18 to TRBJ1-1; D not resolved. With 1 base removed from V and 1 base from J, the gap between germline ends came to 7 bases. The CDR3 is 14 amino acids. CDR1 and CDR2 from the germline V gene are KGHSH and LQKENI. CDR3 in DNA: TGTGCCAGCTCACCACTCCCTCCGAACACTGAAGCTTTCTTT. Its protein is CASSPLPPNTEAFF.

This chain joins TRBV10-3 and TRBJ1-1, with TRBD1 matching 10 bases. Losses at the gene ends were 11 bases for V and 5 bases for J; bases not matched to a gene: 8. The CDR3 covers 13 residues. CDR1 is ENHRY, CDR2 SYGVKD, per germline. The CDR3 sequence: CAVRGQGGTEAFF. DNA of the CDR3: TGTGCCGTGCGCGGACAGGGGGGTACTGAAGCTTTCTTT.

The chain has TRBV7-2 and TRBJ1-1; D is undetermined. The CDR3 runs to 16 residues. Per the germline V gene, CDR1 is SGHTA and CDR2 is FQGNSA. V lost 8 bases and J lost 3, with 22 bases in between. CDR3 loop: CASPFSLNTDYTEAFF. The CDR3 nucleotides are TGTGCCAGCCCCTTCAGCCTTAACACGGACTACACTGAAGCTTTCTTT.